This record concerns one T cell receptor beta chain sequence. Its antigen remains unknown. The V and J ends lost 6 bases and 9 bases respectively, with 12 bases between them. The CDR3 loop spans 12 amino acids. CDR1 and CDR2 from the germline V gene are MDHEN and SYDVKM. The entirety of the isolated RNA underwent reverse transcription, so expressed TCRB transcripts were sequenced. Measured with immunoSEQ multiplex PCR; TCRdb has only the in-frame clones, and not every one. The table has 640,000 or so clones, around 15% seen once. The sample comes from a study of beta chain features in type 1 diabetes. Overall study results and limits: Among patients with Type 1 diabetes, TCRB CDR3s were moderately but significantly shorter in every one of the four CD4+ subsets.

V is TRBV28 and J is TRBJ2-1; D possibly corresponds to TRBD2 (5 bases). This sequence originates from a man younger than 30 with type 1 diabetes. Sequenced material: naive CD4+ T cells from blood. The chain's CDR3 is CASSHGLREQFF. The DNA for the CDR3 is TGTGCCAGCAGCCACGGACTCCGTGAGCAGTTCTTC.